A selection of T cell receptor beta chains follows, all from one sample in a study of T-cell reconstitution after alpha-beta-depleted transplantation in children. TCRdb independently ran MiXCR on the PCR reads; one entry per CDR3 protein. The sample consists of about 610,000 distinct CDR3 sequences, over 20% of them appearing once. The sequenced sample was PBMCs, obtained before TCRalphabeta/CD19-depleted stem cell transplant. The receptors shown here come from a boy in the first two years of life with Wiskott-Aldrich syndrome, due to receive a stem cell transplant. Both conserved end residues are part of each CDR3. The D gene is left open where the match is weak. Rows may omit the clone size; those that give it use once, few, many or a size class.

clone size	D gene	V gene	J gene	CDR3 protein	CDR3 DNA
-	-	TRBV20-1	TRBJ1-2	CSARGGTGLYGYTF	TGCAGTGCTAGAGGGGGGACGGGACTCTATGGCTACACCTTC
-	-	TRBV29-1	TRBJ2-1	CSVGGGPLSEQFF	TGCAGCGTTGGAGGCGGGCCCTTAAGCGAGCAGTTCTTC
-	TRBD2	TRBV9	TRBJ2-2	CASSGGAGGDTGELFF	TGTGCCAGCAGCGGAGGAGCGGGAGGAGACACCGGGGAGCTGTTTTTT
-	TRBD2	TRBV20-1	TRBJ2-4	CSARVLLAGANIQYF	TGCAGTGCTAGAGTTCTCCTAGCGGGAGCCAACATTCAGTACTTC
-	-	TRBV7-9	TRBJ2-4	CASRRGENIQYF	TGTGCCAGCAGGAGGGGGGAAAACATTCAGTACTTC
few	-	TRBV5-5	TRBJ2-1	CASSLGKGHNEQFF	TGTGCCAGCAGCTTGGGCAAGGGCCACAATGAGCAGTTCTTC
-	TRBD1	TRBV5-1	TRBJ2-3	CASSLFRTGHDTQYF	TGCGCCAGCAGCTTGTTCCGGACAGGGCACGATACGCAGTATTTT
few	-	TRBV2	TRBJ1-5	CASSAGGSNQPQHF	TGTGCCAGCAGTGCGGGGGGAAGTAATCAGCCCCAGCATTTT
-	TRBD2	TRBV6-2/TRBV6-3	TRBJ2-1	CASSGLAGELRDEQFF	TGTGCCAGCAGCGGACTAGCGGGAGAGTTACGCGATGAGCAGTTCTTC
-	-	TRBV20-1	TRBJ2-1	CSASRAISYNEQFF	TGCAGTGCGTCTAGAGCCATCTCCTACAATGAGCAGTTCTTC
-	-	TRBV18	TRBJ2-7	CASSPGDYGYEQYF	TGTGCCAGCTCACCAGGCGACTATGGCTACGAGCAGTACTTC
few	-	TRBV29-1	TRBJ2-7	CSVAGTHYEQYF	TGCAGCGTTGCCGGGACACACTACGAGCAGTACTTC
-	-	TRBV5-1	TRBJ2-2	CASSSPLGPRERYTGELFF	TGCGCCAGCAGCTCGCCATTGGGCCCCAGGGAACGCTACACCGGGGAGCTGTTTTTT
few	-	TRBV3-1	TRBJ1-6	CASSFRRGSNSPLHF	TGTGCCAGCAGCTTCCGACGGGGATCTAATTCACCCCTCCACTTT
-	TRBD2	TRBV5-1	TRBJ2-3	CASSQRDYTDTQYF	TGCGCCAGCAGCCAGCGGGATTACACAGATACGCAGTATTTT
few	TRBD2	TRBV12-3/TRBV12-4	TRBJ2-5	CASSFGSGRKETQYF	TGTGCCAGCAGTTTTGGTAGCGGGAGGAAAGAGACCCAGTACTTC
few	-	TRBV7-2	TRBJ2-7	CASSPTGPPYEQYF	TGTGCCAGCAGCCCGACGGGTCCTCCCTACGAGCAGTACTTC
-	TRBD1	TRBV10-3	TRBJ2-7	CATQGVSGEKQYF	TGTGCCACCCAGGGGGTTAGTGGGGAAAAGCAGTACTTC
few	TRBD1	TRBV20-1	TRBJ2-5	CSVTGGGETQYF	TGCAGTGTAACAGGGGGTGGTGAGACCCAGTACTTC
-	TRBD2	TRBV5-1	TRBJ2-5	CASSLVPSGSGETQYF	TGCGCCAGCAGCTTGGTTCCTAGCGGGAGCGGGGAGACCCAGTACTTC
-	TRBD2	TRBV11-1	TRBJ2-1	CASSFFLVELAGFDNEQFF	TGTGCCAGCAGCTTCTTCTTAGTCGAACTAGCGGGATTCGACAATGAGCAGTTCTTC
-	-	TRBV6-1	TRBJ2-7	CASSDLGRGNYEQYF	TGTGCCAGCAGTGATCTAGGCAGGGGCAACTACGAGCAGTACTTC
-	TRBD2	TRBV2	TRBJ2-1	CASSVVYPTSGNNEQFF	TGTGCCAGCAGTGTCGTATATCCGACTAGCGGGAACAATGAGCAGTTCTTC
few	-	TRBV9	TRBJ2-3	CASSVVVSSTDTQYF	TGTGCCAGCAGCGTAGTGGTTTCTAGCACAGATACGCAGTATTTT
few	TRBD1	TRBV29-1	TRBJ1-1	CSVPGQGTEAFF	TGCAGCGTTCCGGGACAGGGGACTGAAGCTTTCTTT
-	-	TRBV12-3/TRBV12-4	TRBJ2-5	CASSYSTPAPETQYF	TGTGCCAGCAGTTACTCCACACCAGCCCCAGAGACCCAGTACTTC
once	TRBD2	TRBV5-1	TRBJ2-7	CASSERPVGEGYYEQYF	TGCGCCAGCAGCGAACGTCCGGTCGGGGAGGGCTATTACGAGCAGTACTTC
many	-	TRBV29-1	TRBJ2-1	CSVEGRLSYNEQFF	TGCAGCGTTGAAGGCAGGTTATCCTACAATGAGCAGTTCTTC
-	-	TRBV29-1	TRBJ1-5	CSVAEDSNQPQHF	TGCAGCGTTGCGGAGGATAGCAATCAGCCCCAGCATTTT
-	TRBD1	TRBV4-1	TRBJ2-1	CASSHASGTGEGEQFF	TGCGCCAGCAGCCATGCCTCCGGGACAGGGGAGGGAGAGCAGTTCTTC
-	TRBD2	TRBV29-1	TRBJ2-3	CSVGLAGLTDTQYF	TGCAGCGTCGGACTAGCGGGACTCACAGATACGCAGTATTTT
few	-	TRBV21-1	TRBJ2-7	CASSKVTSGTYEQYF	TGTGCCAGCAGCAAAGTGACTAGCGGGACCTACGAGCAGTACTTC
few	-	TRBV19	TRBJ1-5	CASSPDTGGPQHF	TGTGCCAGTAGTCCAGACACCGGTGGGCCCCAGCATTTT
few	-	TRBV10-3	TRBJ2-1	CATQEGTNEQFF	TGTGCCACCCAGGAGGGGACCAATGAGCAGTTCTTC
many	TRBD2	TRBV5-1	TRBJ2-3	CASSPTGGPSTDTQYF	TGCGCCAGCAGCCCCACGGGAGGACCCTCCACAGATACGCAGTATTTT
-	-	TRBV27	TRBJ2-7	CASSRGGAGTYEQYF	TGTGCCAGCAGTCGAGGGGGGGCCGGCACCTACGAGCAGTACTTC
-	TRBD2	TRBV20-1	TRBJ2-1	CSARGSGSSYNEQFF	TGCAGTGCTAGAGGGAGCGGGAGCTCCTACAATGAGCAGTTCTTC
few	TRBD1	TRBV5-1	TRBJ2-4	CASRQVPDRVKNIQYF	TGCGCCAGCAGACAAGTCCCCGACAGGGTGAAAAACATTCAGTACTTC
few	-	TRBV10-3	TRBJ2-1	CAISGTGPHDEQFF	TGTGCCATCAGTGGAACGGGACCTCACGATGAGCAGTTCTTC
once	-	TRBV12-3/TRBV12-4	TRBJ2-7	CASSESRVSYEQYF	TGTGCCAGCAGTGAGTCGAGGGTATCCTACGAGCAGTACTTC
few	TRBD1	TRBV20-1	TRBJ1-1	CSARETGDTEAFF	TGCAGTGCTAGGGAAACAGGGGACACTGAGGCTTTCTTT
many	-	TRBV28	TRBJ1-2	CASSLGAGYTF	TGTGCCAGCAGTTTAGGAGCTGGCTACACCTTC
few	-	TRBV28	TRBJ2-1	CASSATGNYNEQFF	TGTGCCAGCAGTGCTACCGGGAACTACAATGAGCAGTTCTTC
-	TRBD1	TRBV15	TRBJ1-3	CATRQGFSGNTIYF	TGTGCCACCCGACAGGGGTTCTCTGGAAACACCATATATTTT
few	TRBD2	TRBV6-5	TRBJ2-7	CASSYVPLTSGNSYEQYF	TGTGCCAGCAGTTACGTTCCCTTAACTAGCGGGAACTCCTACGAGCAGTACTTC
-	-	TRBV5-6	TRBJ1-1	CASSLNIRGGAMNTEAFF	TGTGCCAGCAGCTTGAATATCAGGGGAGGGGCGATGAACACTGAAGCTTTCTTT
-	-	TRBV5-1	TRBJ2-3	CASSLARVPDTQYF	TGCGCCAGCAGCTTGGCTCGGGTCCCAGATACGCAGTATTTT
few	-	TRBV5-1	TRBJ2-2	CASSLKNPGELFF	TGCGCCAGCAGCTTAAAGAATCCCGGGGAGCTGTTTTTT
few	TRBD2	TRBV15	TRBJ2-1	CATSRERTSGYNEQFF	TGTGCCACCAGCAGAGAGCGTACTAGCGGATACAATGAGCAGTTCTTC
-	-	TRBV29-1	TRBJ1-1	CSVDSDTEAFF	TGCAGCGTTGATAGTGACACTGAAGCTTTCTTT
-	-	TRBV10-3	TRBJ2-2	CAISESRLRRSPTNTGELFF	TGTGCCATCAGTGAGTCGAGATTGCGTAGGAGCCCAACGAACACCGGGGAGCTGTTTTTT
few	-	TRBV11-2	TRBJ2-3	CASSPGLLLWQYF	TGTGCCAGCAGCCCCGGACTGTTGCTTTGGCAGTATTTT
few	TRBD2	TRBV5-1	TRBJ2-1	CASSFLPSSGRNEQFF	TGCGCCAGCAGCTTTCTCCCGTCTAGCGGGAGGAATGAGCAGTTCTTC
-	-	TRBV25-1	TRBJ2-6	CASRGLGSGANVLTF	TGTGCCAGCAGGGGTCTGGGCTCCGGGGCCAACGTCCTGACTTTC
-	TRBD1	TRBV5-1	TRBJ2-7	CASSLLGQASYEQYF	TGCGCCAGCAGCTTGCTGGGACAGGCGTCATACGAGCAGTACTTC
-	TRBD2	TRBV11-2	TRBJ2-5	CASSFQRLAGYQETQYF	TGTGCCAGCAGCTTCCAAAGACTAGCGGGATACCAAGAGACCCAGTACTTC
few	-	TRBV6-2/TRBV6-3	TRBJ2-7	CASSSRVDEQYF	TGTGCCAGCAGTTCCAGGGTCGACGAGCAGTACTTC
few	TRBD2	TRBV6-1	TRBJ2-7	CASRLAGVGPYEQYF	TGTGCCAGCAGACTAGCGGGAGTTGGACCCTACGAGCAGTACTTC